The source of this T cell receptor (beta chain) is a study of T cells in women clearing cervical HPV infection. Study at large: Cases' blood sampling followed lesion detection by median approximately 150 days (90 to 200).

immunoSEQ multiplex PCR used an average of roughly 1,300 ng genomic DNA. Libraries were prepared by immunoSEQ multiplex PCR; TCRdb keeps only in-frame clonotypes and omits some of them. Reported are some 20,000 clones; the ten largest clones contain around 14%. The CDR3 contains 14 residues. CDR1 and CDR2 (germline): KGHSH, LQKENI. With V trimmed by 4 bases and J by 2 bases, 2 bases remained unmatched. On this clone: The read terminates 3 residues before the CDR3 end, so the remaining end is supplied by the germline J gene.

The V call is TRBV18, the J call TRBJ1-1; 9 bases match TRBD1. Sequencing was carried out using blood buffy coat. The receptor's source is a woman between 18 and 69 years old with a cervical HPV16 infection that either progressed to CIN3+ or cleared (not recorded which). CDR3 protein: CASSRDRENTEAFF. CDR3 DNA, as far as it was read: TGTGCCAGCTCACGGGACAGGGAAAACACTGAA.